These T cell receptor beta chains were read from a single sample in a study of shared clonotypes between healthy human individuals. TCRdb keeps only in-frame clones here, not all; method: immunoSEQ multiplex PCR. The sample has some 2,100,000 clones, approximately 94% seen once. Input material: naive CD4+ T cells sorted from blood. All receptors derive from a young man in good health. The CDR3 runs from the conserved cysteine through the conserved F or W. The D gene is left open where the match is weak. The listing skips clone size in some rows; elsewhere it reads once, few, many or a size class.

CDR3 DNA: TGTGCCAGTAGTGTCACGGGGGGGACCTACGAGCAGTACTTC; CDR3 protein: CASSVTGGTYEQYF; J gene: TRBJ2-7; CDR3 length: 14; clone size: .; V gene: TRBV19; D gene: TRBD2
CDR3 DNA: TGTGCCATCAGTGAGTCGCGGGGAGAGTGGGAGACCCAGTACTTC; CDR3 protein: CAISESRGEWETQYF; J gene: TRBJ2-5; CDR3 length: 15; clone size: .; V gene: TRBV10-3; D gene: .
CDR3 DNA: TGTGCCAGCAAATTGGAGGACTATGGCTACACCTTC; CDR3 protein: CASKLEDYGYTF; J gene: TRBJ1-2; CDR3 length: 12; clone size: once; V gene: TRBV6-5; D gene: .
CDR3 DNA: TGTGCCAGCAGACGACAGGGTGAAGCTTTCTTT; CDR3 protein: CASRRQGEAFF; J gene: TRBJ1-1; CDR3 length: 11; clone size: .; V gene: TRBV6-5; D gene: TRBD1
CDR3 DNA: TGTGCCAGCAGCCGGGAAGGACTAGCGGGGCGTAGCTCCTACGAGCAGTACTTC; CDR3 protein: CASSREGLAGRSSYEQYF; J gene: TRBJ2-7; CDR3 length: 18; clone size: once; V gene: TRBV4-2; D gene: TRBD2
CDR3 DNA: TGCGCCAGCAGCTTGGTATCAAATGAGCAGTACTTC; CDR3 protein: CASSLVSNEQYF; J gene: TRBJ2-7; CDR3 length: 12; clone size: .; V gene: TRBV5-1; D gene: .
CDR3 DNA: TGTGCCAGCAGCTTGCTAGCGGGAGGGTTGAATGAGCAGTTCTTC; CDR3 protein: CASSLLAGGLNEQFF; J gene: TRBJ2-1; CDR3 length: 15; clone size: .; V gene: TRBV5-6; D gene: TRBD2
CDR3 DNA: TGTGCCAGCAGCTCCCCCCGATCCTGGGGCGTCGGGGAGCTGTTTTTT; CDR3 protein: CASSSPRSWGVGELFF; J gene: TRBJ2-2; CDR3 length: 16; clone size: .; V gene: TRBV7-2; D gene: .
CDR3 DNA: TGTGCCAGCAGCCCTACTAGCGGGAGTTTCTACGAGCAGTACTTC; CDR3 protein: CASSPTSGSFYEQYF; J gene: TRBJ2-7; CDR3 length: 15; clone size: .; V gene: TRBV5-4; D gene: TRBD2
CDR3 DNA: TGCGCCAGCAGCCAGCCGGGGCAGGGGCAAATCTCACCCCTCCACTTT; CDR3 protein: CASSQPGQGQISPLHF; J gene: TRBJ1-6; CDR3 length: 16; clone size: .; V gene: TRBV4-1; D gene: .
CDR3 DNA: TGCGCCAGCAGCCCCGGGGGCTCTCCCAGGAGCTCCTACAATGAGCAGTTCTTC; CDR3 protein: CASSPGGSPRSSYNEQFF; J gene: TRBJ2-1; CDR3 length: 18; clone size: .; V gene: TRBV10-1; D gene: .
CDR3 DNA: TGTGCCAGCAGCTTGGTAGGGCAGCCCCAGCATTTT; CDR3 protein: CASSLVGQPQHF; J gene: TRBJ1-5; CDR3 length: 12; clone size: once; V gene: TRBV5-6; D gene: .
CDR3 DNA: TGTGCCAGCAGTTTACTAGCGGGAGGGCCCGAGACCCAGTACTTC; CDR3 protein: CASSLLAGGPETQYF; J gene: TRBJ2-5; CDR3 length: 15; clone size: .; V gene: TRBV2; D gene: TRBD2
CDR3 DNA: TGTGCCACTTACGGGGGGAGCGGGAGGGCCGGGGAGACCCAGTACTTC; CDR3 protein: CATYGGSGRAGETQYF; J gene: TRBJ2-5; CDR3 length: 16; clone size: .; V gene: TRBV6-6; D gene: TRBD2
CDR3 DNA: TGTGCCAGCGGCTCGGGGCTAGCTGGAACCGGGGAGCTGTTTTTT; CDR3 protein: CASGSGLAGTGELFF; J gene: TRBJ2-2; CDR3 length: 15; clone size: .; V gene: TRBV7-2; D gene: .
CDR3 DNA: TGTGCCAGCAGCGTAGGGGCAGCCGAAGATACGCAGTATTTT; CDR3 protein: CASSVGAAEDTQYF; J gene: TRBJ2-3; CDR3 length: 14; clone size: .; V gene: TRBV9; D gene: .
CDR3 DNA: TGTGCCAGCTCACTATTACTCACAGATACGCAGTATTTT; CDR3 protein: CASSLLLTDTQYF; J gene: TRBJ2-3; CDR3 length: 13; clone size: .; V gene: TRBV18; D gene: .